This TCR beta chain comes out of a study of blood T cell repertoires in COVID-19. Background on the study: Collection of acute and convalescent COVID-19 samples took place in the United States, Italy and Spain. Nucleic acid was either cDNA or gDNA, and it came from T cells, B-cell-depleted T cells, or PBMCs.

In the original processing: Reference gene primer amplification yielded estimated nucleated cell counts. Measured with immunoSEQ multiplex PCR; TCRdb has only the in-frame clones, and not every one. The V and J calls and clone size come from that table; D and trimming were worked out from the DNA. The table records about 140,000 clones, approximately 85% of them present only once. Germline values: CDR1 SGDLS, CDR2 YYNGEE. The CDR3 sequence is 14 residues long. The V and J ends lost 5 bases and 9 bases respectively, with 17 bases between them. This clonotype originated in a man between 50 and 59 years old with acute or convalescent COVID-19. This chain links TRBV9 with TRBJ2-2, with D perhaps TRBD2 (6 bases). The sample comprised peripheral blood. This CDR3 is CASSLGTLPRELFF. The DNA for the CDR3 is TGTGCCAGCAGTTTAGGGACTCTTCCGAGGGAGCTGTTTTTT.